This note documents a single TCR beta chain sequence. Method: immunoSEQ multiplex PCR; TCRdb's copy keeps in-frame clones and lacks some. The sample has about 60,000 clones, approximately 90% seen once; the top ten hold 1.3%. The germline CDR1 and CDR2 sequences are SNHLY and FYNNEI. There are 13 residues in the CDR3. Trimming left V 6 bases short and J 6 bases short, with 11 bases between. The data are from a study of T cell changes during pregnancy in multiple sclerosis. The sequencing used peripheral blood, collected in the second trimester of pregnancy. This receptor was identified in a female donor with multiple sclerosis, enrolled in a pregnancy study. The rearrangement uses TRBV2 and TRBJ2-2; unclear D gene. Here the CDR3 reads CASRISGPGELFF. The CDR3 nucleotides are TGTGCCAGCAGAATCAGTGGTCCCGGGGAGCTGTTTTTT.